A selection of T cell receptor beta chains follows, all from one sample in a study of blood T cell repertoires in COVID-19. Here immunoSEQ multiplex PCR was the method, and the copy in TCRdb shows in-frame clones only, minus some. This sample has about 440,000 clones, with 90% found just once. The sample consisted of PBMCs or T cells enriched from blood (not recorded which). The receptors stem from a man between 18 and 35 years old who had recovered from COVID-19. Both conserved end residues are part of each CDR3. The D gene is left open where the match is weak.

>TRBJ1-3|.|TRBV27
CASSPNSGNTIYF
TGTGCCAGCAGTCCTAATTCTGGAAACACCATATATTTT
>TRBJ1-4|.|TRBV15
CATSRENRATNEKLFF
TGTGCCACCAGCAGAGAAAACAGAGCAACTAATGAAAAACTGTTTTTT
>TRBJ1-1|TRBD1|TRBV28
CASSLDRGLEEAFF
TGTGCCAGCAGCCTCGACAGGGGGCTCGAGGAAGCTTTCTTT
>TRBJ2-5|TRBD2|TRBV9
CASSAGGGSGVQETQYF
TGTGCCAGCAGCGCTGGAGGGGGTAGCGGGGTCCAAGAGACCCAGTACTTC
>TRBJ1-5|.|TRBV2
CASSEDGGYNQPQHF
TGTGCCAGCAGTGAAGATGGGGGCTACAATCAGCCCCAGCATTTT
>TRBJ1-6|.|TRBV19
CASSILLAGYNSPLHF
TGTGCCAGTAGCATCCTACTGGCAGGGTATAATTCACCCCTCCACTTT
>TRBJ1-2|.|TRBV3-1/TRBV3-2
CASSQVRRTNGYTF
TGTGCCAGCAGCCAGGTTCGACGGACAAATGGCTACACCTTC
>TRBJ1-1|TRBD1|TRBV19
CASKTGVNTEAFF
TGTGCCAGCAAGACAGGGGTGAACACTGAAGCTTTCTTT
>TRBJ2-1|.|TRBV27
CASRKQAMLQTHEQFF
TGTGCCAGCAGGAAACAGGCCATGCTTCAGACCCATGAGCAGTTCTTC
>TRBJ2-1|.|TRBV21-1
CASSKVAGGGRVYEQFF
TGTGCCAGCAGCAAAGTAGCGGGAGGAGGGCGAGTGTATGAGCAGTTCTTC
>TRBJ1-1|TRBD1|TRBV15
CATSRVIRDRVKAFF
TGTGCCACCAGCAGAGTAATTCGGGACAGGGTGAAAGCTTTCTTT
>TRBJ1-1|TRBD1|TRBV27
CASSLSAGTGARRTEAFF
TGTGCCAGCAGTTTATCAGCTGGGACAGGGGCCCGGCGTACTGAAGCTTTCTTT
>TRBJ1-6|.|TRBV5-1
CASRSGSYNSPLHF
TGCGCCAGCAGGTCGGGCTCCTATAATTCACCCCTCCACTTT
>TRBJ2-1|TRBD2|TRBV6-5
CASRRTSYNEQFF
TGTGCCAGCAGGAGGACTAGTTACAATGAGCAGTTCTTC
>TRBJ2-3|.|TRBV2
CASSPVPIVDTQYF
TGTGCCAGCAGTCCTGTACCTATAGTGGATACGCAGTATTTT
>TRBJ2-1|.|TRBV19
CASSFRDFSNNEQFF
TGTGCCAGTAGTTTCCGGGACTTCTCGAACAATGAGCAGTTCTTC
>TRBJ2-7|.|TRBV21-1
CASSKVRVSQGDEQYF
TGTGCCAGCAGCAAAGTACGAGTCAGTCAGGGGGACGAGCAGTACTTC
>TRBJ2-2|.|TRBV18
CASSPMDSTGELFF
TGTGCCAGCTCACCTATGGACAGCACCGGGGAGCTGTTTTTT
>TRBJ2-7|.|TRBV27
CASTHLGSNAEQYF
TGTGCCAGCACACATCTCGGGAGTAATGCCGAGCAGTACTTC